At least ten counts were recorded for the clone carrying this TCR beta chain. This sample is drawn from a study of T cell clonality in common variable immunodeficiency. Measured with immunoSEQ multiplex PCR; TCRdb has only the in-frame clones, and not every one. The data show tens of thousands of clones, none appearing only once, with about 10% held by the ten largest. The sequenced sample was peripheral blood mononuclear cells. The TCR comes from a person between 18 and 75 years old in good health.

CDR3 loop: CASKRSGTEAFF. The covered CDR3 bases are TGTGCCAGCAAAAGGAGCGGGACTGAA. The chain carries TRBV2 and TRBJ1-1, with D unclear. With the read ending 3 residues before the CDR3 end, the germline J gene is used to fill in that end. Trimming took 7 bases from V and 5 from J, leaving 11 bases between them. The germline V gene encodes CDR1 SNHLY and CDR2 FYNNEI. The CDR3 runs 12 residues.